The sequence of this T cell receptor beta chain was determined in a study of blood T cells in healthy people across ages. Study conclusions and caveats: A roughly linear fall in TCR beta diversity per million T cells was seen with increasing age.

This clonotype was found a few times. The antigen is unknown. Together with a sample-barcoded 5' primer, a J-beta primer mix was included in a second PCR lasting roughly 6 to 12 cycles. Each cDNA was tagged by a template-switch adaptor containing 12 random nucleotides. Sequencing recovered at least 2.5 million CDR3-containing paired-end reads from each sample. MiXCR was run by TCRdb on the 5' RACE reads, yielding one entry per CDR3 protein. This repertoire shows hundreds of thousands of distinct CDR3 sequences, over 45% found once; its top ten account for approximately 32%. With 0 bases removed from V and 1 base from J, the gap between germline ends came to 4 bases. From germline, CDR1 is MNHEY and CDR2 SVGAGI. This CDR3 is built from 15 residues.

The sequencing input was blood. The sequence was obtained from an older woman in good health. The chain couples TRBV6-5 to TRBJ2-6; D call uncertain. Here the CDR3 reads CASSYSASGANVLTF. The CDR3, as DNA: TGTGCCAGCAGTTACTCGGCATCTGGGGCCAACGTCCTGACTTTC.